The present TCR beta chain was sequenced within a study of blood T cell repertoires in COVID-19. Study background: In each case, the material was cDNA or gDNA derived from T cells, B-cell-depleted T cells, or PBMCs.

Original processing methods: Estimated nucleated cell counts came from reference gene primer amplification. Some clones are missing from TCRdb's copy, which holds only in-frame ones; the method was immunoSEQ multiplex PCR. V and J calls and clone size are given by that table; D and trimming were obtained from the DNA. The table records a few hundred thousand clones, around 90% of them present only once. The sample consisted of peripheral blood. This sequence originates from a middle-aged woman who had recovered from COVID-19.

The CDR3 here is CASTPTGGLGEQYF. The CDR3 DNA is TGTGCCAGCACCCCGACAGGGGGCCTGGGTGAGCAGTACTTC. The chain carries TRBV6-2 or TRBV6-3 and TRBJ2-7; TRBD1 matches at 10 bases. This CDR3 is built from 14 residues. Germline trimming cut 7 bases from V and 7 bases from J; bases unmatched to any gene: 10. CDR1 and CDR2 (germline): MNHEY, SVGEGT.